This T cell receptor (beta chain) was sequenced in a study of beta chain features in type 1 diabetes. This clone was seen only a few times. The antigen remains undetermined. Points from the study as a whole: These data did not resolve whether HLA type affects TCRB rearrangement. Moderate yet significant TCRB CDR3 shortening was seen in Type 1 diabetes patients in all four CD4+ subsets.

Reverse transcribing all isolated RNA meant expressed TCRB transcripts were sequenced. Using immunoSEQ multiplex PCR, the repertoire was profiled, and TCRdb retains in-frame clones only, with some absent. The sample gives 900,000 or so clones, roughly 16% of which show up once; 0.02% to 0.03% is in the top ten. Sequencing was done on a sample of naive CD4+ T cells from blood. The TCR comes from a woman under 30 in good health.

CDR3 DNA sequence: TGCAGCGGGCAAGCGGGAGGCCTCCAGTACTTC. Translating gives CSGQAGGLQYF. The chain has TRBV29-1 and TRBJ2-7; 9 bases fit TRBD2. Unmatched junction bases numbered 8, after V lost 7 bases and J lost 10 bases. Germline CDR1 is SQVTM and CDR2 is ANQGSEA. The CDR3 consists of 11 residues.